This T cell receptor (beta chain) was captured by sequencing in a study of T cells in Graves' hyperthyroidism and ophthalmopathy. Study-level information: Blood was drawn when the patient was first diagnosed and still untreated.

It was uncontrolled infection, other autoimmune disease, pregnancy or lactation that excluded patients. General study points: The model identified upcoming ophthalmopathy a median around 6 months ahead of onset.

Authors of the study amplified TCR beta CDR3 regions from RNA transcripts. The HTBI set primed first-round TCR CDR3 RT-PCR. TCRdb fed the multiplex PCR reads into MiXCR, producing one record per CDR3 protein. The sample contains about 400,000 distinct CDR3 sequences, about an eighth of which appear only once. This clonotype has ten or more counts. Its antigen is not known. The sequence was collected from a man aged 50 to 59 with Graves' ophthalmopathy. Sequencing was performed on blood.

The CDR3 sequence is CASSPPRRAFTEAFF. The CDR3 nucleotides are TGTGCCAGCAGTCCTCCCCGGAGGGCGTTCACTGAAGCTTTCTTT. The chain couples TRBV28 to TRBJ1-1; no firm D call. CDR1 and CDR2 from the germline V gene are MDHEN and SYDVKM. The V end was cut by 5 bases, the J end by 4 bases, with 17 bases between. This CDR3 comprises 15 residues.